This paragraph covers one T cell receptor (beta chain) sequence. The antigen is not known. This sample stems from a study of beta chain features in type 1 diabetes. With 1 base removed from V and 0 bases from J, the gap between germline ends came to 10 bases. Germline V gene data show CDR1 as SGHTA and CDR2 as FQGTGA. This CDR3 spans 15 amino acids. The authors reverse transcribed all of the isolated RNA, so sequencing captured expressed TCRB transcripts. TCRdb keeps only in-frame clones here, not all; method: immunoSEQ multiplex PCR. This table has under 130,000 clones, under 30% appearing once. Study observations and caveats: For Type 1 diabetes patients, all four CD4+ subsets carried TCRB CDR3s that were moderately but significantly shorter.

This sequence originates from a woman younger than 30 with type 1 diabetes. Sequencing was done on a sample of central memory CD4+ T cells from blood. This rearrangement joins TRBV7-3 to TRBJ2-7; D gene uncertain. The CDR3 DNA is TGTGCCAGCAGCTTAAATAGAGCTACCTCCTACGAGCAGTACTTC. Translated, it gives CASSLNRATSYEQYF.